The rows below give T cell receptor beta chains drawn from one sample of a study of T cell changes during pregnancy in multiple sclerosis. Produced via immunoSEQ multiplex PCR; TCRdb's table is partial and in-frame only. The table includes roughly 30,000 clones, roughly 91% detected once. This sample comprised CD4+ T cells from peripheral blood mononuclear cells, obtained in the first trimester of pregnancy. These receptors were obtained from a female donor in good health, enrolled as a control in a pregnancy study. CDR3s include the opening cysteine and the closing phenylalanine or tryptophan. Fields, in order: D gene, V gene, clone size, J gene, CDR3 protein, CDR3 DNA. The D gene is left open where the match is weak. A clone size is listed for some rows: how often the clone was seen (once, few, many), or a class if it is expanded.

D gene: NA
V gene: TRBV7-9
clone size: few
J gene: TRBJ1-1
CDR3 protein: CASSLGQRTEAFF
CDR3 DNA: TGTGCCAGCAGCTTAGGGCAACGTACTGAAGCTTTCTTT

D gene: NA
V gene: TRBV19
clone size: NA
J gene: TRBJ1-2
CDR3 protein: CASSIWGRDYGYTF
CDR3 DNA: TGTGCCAGTAGTATCTGGGGCAGGGACTATGGCTACACCTTC

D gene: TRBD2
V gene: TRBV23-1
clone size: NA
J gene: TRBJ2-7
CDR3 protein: CASSQSSLRAGGPHEQYF
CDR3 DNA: TGCGCCAGCAGTCAATCCTCCCTACGAGCGGGGGGGCCCCACGAGCAGTACTTC

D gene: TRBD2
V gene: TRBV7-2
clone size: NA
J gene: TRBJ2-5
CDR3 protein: CASSLGASGRARGETQYF
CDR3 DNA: TGTGCCAGCAGCTTAGGAGCAAGCGGGAGGGCCAGAGGGGAGACCCAGTACTTC

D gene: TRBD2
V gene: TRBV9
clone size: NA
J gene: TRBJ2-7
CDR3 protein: CASSVGLATGEQYF
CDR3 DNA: TGTGCCAGCAGCGTAGGACTAGCGACGGGGGAGCAGTACTTC

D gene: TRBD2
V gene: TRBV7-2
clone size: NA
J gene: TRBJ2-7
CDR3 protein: CASSPTPGLGIREQYF
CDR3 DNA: TGTGCCAGCAGCCCCACTCCGGGACTAGGTATTCGAGAGCAGTACTTC

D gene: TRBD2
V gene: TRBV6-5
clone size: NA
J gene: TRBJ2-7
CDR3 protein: CASSYSSGGSYEQYF
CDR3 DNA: TGTGCCAGCAGTTATTCTAGCGGGGGCTCCTACGAGCAGTACTTC

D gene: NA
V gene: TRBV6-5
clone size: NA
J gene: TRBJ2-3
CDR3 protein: CASSSNSEDTQYF
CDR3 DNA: TGTGCCAGCAGTTCGAATAGCGAAGATACGCAGTATTTT

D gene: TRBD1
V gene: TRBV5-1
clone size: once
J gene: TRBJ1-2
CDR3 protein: CASSPPYRGIGYTF
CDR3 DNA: TGCGCCAGCAGCCCACCATACAGGGGGATTGGCTACACCTTC

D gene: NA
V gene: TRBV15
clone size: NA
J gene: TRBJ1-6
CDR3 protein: CATSRQDYSPLHF
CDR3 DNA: TGTGCCACCAGCCGGCAGGATTATTCACCCCTCCACTTT

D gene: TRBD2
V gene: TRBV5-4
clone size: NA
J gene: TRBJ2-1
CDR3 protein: CASRPGASGARYNEQFF
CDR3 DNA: TGTGCCAGCAGACCGGGGGCTAGCGGGGCGCGCTACAATGAGCAGTTCTTC

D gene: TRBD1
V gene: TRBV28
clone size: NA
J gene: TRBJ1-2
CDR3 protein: CASSDMDRGYGYTF
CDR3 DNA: TGTGCCAGCAGTGACATGGACAGGGGCTATGGCTACACCTTC

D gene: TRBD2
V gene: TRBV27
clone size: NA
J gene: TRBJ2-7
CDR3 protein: CASSLGLAKLYEQYF
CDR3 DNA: TGTGCCAGCAGTTTAGGACTAGCGAAACTCTACGAGCAGTACTTC

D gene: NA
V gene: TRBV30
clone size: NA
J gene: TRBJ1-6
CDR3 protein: CAWVRRGGSPLHF
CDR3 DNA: TGTGCCTGGGTCCGAAGGGGGGGATCACCCCTCCACTTT

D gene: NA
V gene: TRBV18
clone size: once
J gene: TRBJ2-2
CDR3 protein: CASSPSETPVGELFF
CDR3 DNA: TGTGCCAGCTCACCCAGCGAGACCCCAGTCGGGGAGCTGTTTTTT

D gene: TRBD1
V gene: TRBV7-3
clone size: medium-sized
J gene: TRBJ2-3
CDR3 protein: CASSLERGRTGADTQYF
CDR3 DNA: TGTGCCAGCAGCTTAGAGAGGGGCAGGACAGGGGCTGATACGCAGTATTTT

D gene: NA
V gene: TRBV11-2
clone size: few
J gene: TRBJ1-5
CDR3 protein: CASSLGQFNQPQHF
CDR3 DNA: TGTGCCAGCAGCCTAGGACAGTTCAATCAGCCCCAGCATTTT

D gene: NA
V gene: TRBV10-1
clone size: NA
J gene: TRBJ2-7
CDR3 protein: CASSESFGGSEQYF
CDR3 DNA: TGCGCCAGCAGTGAGTCCTTCGGAGGGTCCGAGCAGTACTTC

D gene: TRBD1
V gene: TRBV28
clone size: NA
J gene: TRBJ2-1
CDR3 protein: CASSLPPFGQGGPRTYNEQFF
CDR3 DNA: TGTGCCAGCAGTTTACCCCCATTTGGACAGGGGGGACCCCGTACCTACAATGAGCAGTTCTTC

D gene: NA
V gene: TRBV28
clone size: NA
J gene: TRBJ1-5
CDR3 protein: CASSRTVDQPQHF
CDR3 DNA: TGTGCCAGCAGTCGGACAGTTGATCAGCCCCAGCATTTT

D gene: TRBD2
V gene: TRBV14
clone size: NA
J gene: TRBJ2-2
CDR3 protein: CASSQVSGRTGELFF
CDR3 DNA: TGTGCCAGCAGCCAAGTTAGCGGGAGGACCGGGGAGCTGTTTTTT

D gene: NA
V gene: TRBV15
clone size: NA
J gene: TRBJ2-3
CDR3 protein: CATSRPLTDTQYF
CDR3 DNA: TGTGCCACCAGCAGGCCACTCACAGATACGCAGTATTTT

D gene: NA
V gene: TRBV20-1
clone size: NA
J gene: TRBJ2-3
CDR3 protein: CSAQGSDTQYF
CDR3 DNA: TGCAGTGCTCAGGGGTCAGATACGCAGTATTTT

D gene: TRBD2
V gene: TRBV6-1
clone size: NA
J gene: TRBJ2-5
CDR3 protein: CASRVSGGPEETQYF
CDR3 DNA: TGTGCCAGCAGGGTTAGCGGGGGGCCGGAGGAGACCCAGTACTTC

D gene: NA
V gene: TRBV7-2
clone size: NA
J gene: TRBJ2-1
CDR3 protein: CASRLLRGPNYNEQFF
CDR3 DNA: TGTGCCAGCAGGCTTCTTAGGGGTCCGAACTACAATGAGCAGTTCTTC

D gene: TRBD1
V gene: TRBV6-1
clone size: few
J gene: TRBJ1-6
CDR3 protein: CASSVRQGNSPLHF
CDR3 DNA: TGTGCCAGCAGTGTGAGACAGGGAAATTCACCCCTCCACTTT

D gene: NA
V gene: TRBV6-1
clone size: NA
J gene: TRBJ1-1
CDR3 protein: CASSETRGSTEAFF
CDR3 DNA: TGTGCCAGCAGTGAAACCCGGGGGTCCACTGAAGCTTTCTTT

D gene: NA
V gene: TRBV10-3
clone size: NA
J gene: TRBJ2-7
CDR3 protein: CAISKDNSYEQYF
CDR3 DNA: TGTGCCATCAGTAAAGACAACTCCTACGAGCAGTACTTC

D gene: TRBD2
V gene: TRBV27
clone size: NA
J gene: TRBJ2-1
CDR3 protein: CASSSSFYWTSVNEQFF
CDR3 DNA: TGTGCCAGCAGTTCAAGTTTTTACTGGACTAGTGTAAATGAGCAGTTCTTC

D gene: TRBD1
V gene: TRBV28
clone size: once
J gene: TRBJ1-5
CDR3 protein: CASSYTGGVQPQHF
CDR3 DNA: TGTGCCAGCAGTTATACAGGGGGTGTTCAGCCCCAGCATTTT

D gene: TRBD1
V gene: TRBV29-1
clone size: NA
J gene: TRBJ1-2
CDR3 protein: CSVWTGGEGGYTF
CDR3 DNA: TGCAGCGTTTGGACAGGGGGCGAGGGTGGCTACACCTTC

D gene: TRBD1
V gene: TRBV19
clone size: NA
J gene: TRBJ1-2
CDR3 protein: CASRQGLANYGYTF
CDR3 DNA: TGTGCCAGCCGACAGGGGTTAGCTAACTATGGCTACACCTTC

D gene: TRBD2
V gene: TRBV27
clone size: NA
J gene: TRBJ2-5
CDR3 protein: CASSFPWSSGQETQYF
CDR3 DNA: TGTGCCAGCAGTTTCCCCTGGTCTAGCGGTCAAGAGACCCAGTACTTC

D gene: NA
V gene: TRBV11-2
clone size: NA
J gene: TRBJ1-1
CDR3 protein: CASRNPGNTEAFF
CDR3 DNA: TGTGCCAGCAGGAATCCCGGGAACACTGAAGCTTTCTTT

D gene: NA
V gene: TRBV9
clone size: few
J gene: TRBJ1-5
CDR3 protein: CAPTEPQHF
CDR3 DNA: TGTGCCCCAACTGAGCCCCAGCATTTT

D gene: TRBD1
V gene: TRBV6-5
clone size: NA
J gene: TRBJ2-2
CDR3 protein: CASRSPGQGSGELFF
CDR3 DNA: TGTGCCAGCAGATCACCGGGACAGGGATCCGGGGAGCTGTTTTTT

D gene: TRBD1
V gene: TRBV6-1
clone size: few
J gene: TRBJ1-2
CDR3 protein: CASSEAWTGSNYGYTF
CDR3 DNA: TGTGCCAGCAGTGAAGCTTGGACAGGGTCTAACTATGGCTACACCTTC

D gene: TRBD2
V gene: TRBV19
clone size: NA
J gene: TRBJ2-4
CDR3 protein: CASSAPGTKKNIQYF
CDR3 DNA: TGTGCCAGTAGTGCGCCCGGGACTAAGAAAAACATTCAGTACTTC

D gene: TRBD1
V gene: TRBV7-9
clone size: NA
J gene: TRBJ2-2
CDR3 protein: CASSFRDRAPNTGELFF
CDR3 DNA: TGTGCCAGCAGCTTCCGGGACAGGGCCCCGAACACCGGGGAGCTGTTTTTT

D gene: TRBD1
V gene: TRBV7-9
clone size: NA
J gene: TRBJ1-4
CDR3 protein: CASRQTGARRVNEKLFF
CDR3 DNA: TGTGCCAGCAGACAAACAGGGGCCCGTCGGGTTAATGAAAAACTGTTTTTT

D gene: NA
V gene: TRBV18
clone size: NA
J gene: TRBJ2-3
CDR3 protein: CASTRTYTDTQYF
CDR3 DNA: TGTGCCAGCACCCGGACTTACACAGATACGCAGTATTTT

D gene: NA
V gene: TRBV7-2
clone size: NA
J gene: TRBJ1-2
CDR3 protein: CASRIDRNYGYTF
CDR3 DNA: TGTGCCAGCAGAATCGACAGGAACTATGGCTACACCTTC